These 24 T cell receptor beta chains originate from one sample sequenced in a study of shared clonotypes between healthy human individuals. TCRdb keeps only in-frame clones here, not all; method: immunoSEQ multiplex PCR. Here the sample spans over a million clones, roughly 96% being singletons. Sequenced material: naive CD4+ T cells sorted from blood. The subset was: CD45RA+ positively selected. These TCRs come from a man in his thirties or forties in good health.

The V gene is TRBV11-1, the J gene TRBJ2-6; D not certain. The V and J ends lost 1 base and 0 bases respectively, with 10 bases between them. CDR3 length equals 17 residues. Looked up from germline, CDR1 is SGHAT and CDR2 is FQDESV (reference sequence). CDR3 in DNA: TGTGCCAGCAGCTTAGTACCCACCATCTCTGGGGCCAACGTCCTGACTTTC. Protein product: CASSLVPTISGANVLTF.

The chain is built from TRBV7-2 and TRBJ2-7; 9 bases match TRBD2. The length of the CDR3 is 17 residues. Losses at the gene ends were 3 bases for V and 3 bases for J; bases not matched to a gene: 12. The germline V gene has CDR1 SGHTA and CDR2 FQGNSA. In nucleotides, the CDR3 is TGTGCCAGCAGCTTCAATCGTCCGGGACTAGCTTTCTACGAGCAGTACTTC. As protein: CASSFNRPGLAFYEQYF. The entire variable domain, with the rest obtained from reference TRBV7-2 and TRBJ2-7, is as follows: GAGVSQSPSNKVTEKGKDVELRCDPISGHTALYWYRQSLGQGLEFLIYFQGNSAPDKSGLPSDRFSAERTGGSVSTLTIQRTQQEDSAVYLCASSFNRPGLAFYEQYFGPGTRLTVT.

This rearrangement joins TRBV18 to TRBJ2-1; 14 nucleotides match TRBD2. Looked up from germline, CDR1 is KGHSH and CDR2 is LQKENI. V shed 6 bases, J shed 0 bases, and the junction held 13 bases outside the gene matches. This CDR3 contains 20 residues. CDR3 sequence (DNA): TGTGCCAGCTCCTTGGGGGGGACTAGCGGGAGCCTTAGCTCCTACAATGAGCAGTTCTTC. Protein sequence: CASSLGGTSGSLSSYNEQFF.

This clone is a singleton in its sample. The CDR3 DNA sequence: TGCGCCAGCAGCTTTCTCACAGGACAAGAGACCCAGTACTTC. This translates into CASSFLTGQETQYF. The chain joins TRBV5-1 to TRBJ2-5; D may be TRBD1 (5 bases). CDR3 length equals 14 residues. Trimming removed 2 bases from V and 2 bases from J, with 10 bases in between. CDR1 is SGHRS, CDR2 YFSETQ, per germline.

The rearrangement joins TRBV27 to TRBJ1-1, with D perhaps TRBD1 (5 bases). Looked up from germline, CDR1 is MNHEY and CDR2 is SMNVEV (reference sequence). V was clipped by 7 bases and J by 1 base, with 22 bases between them. The CDR3 is 17 amino acids. The CDR3 protein is CASTKRGPGIGNTEAFF. CDR3 DNA: TGTGCCAGCACCAAAAGGGGCCCAGGGATAGGGAACACTGAAGCTTTCTTT.

The chain is built from TRBV2 and TRBJ1-3; TRBD1 matches at 10 bases. J was trimmed by 1 base and V by 7 bases; bases with no gene match: 4. Germline CDR1 reads SNHLY; CDR2 reads FYNNEI. The CDR3 covers 15 residues. The CDR3 nucleotides read TGTGCCAGCACGGGGACAGGGGTTTCTGGAAACACCATATATTTT. It yields the protein CASTGTGVSGNTIYF.

The chain combines TRBV10-2 with TRBJ2-2; no reliable D call. CDR1 and CDR2 (germline): WSHSY, SAAADI. The CDR3 is 13 residues long. The V and J ends lost 2 bases and 4 bases respectively, with 5 bases between them. The CDR3 DNA follows: TGCGCCAGCAGTGAGCGGGCCACCGGGGAGCTGTTTTTT. Translated, it gives CASSERATGELFF.

This chain connects TRBV2 to TRBJ1-1, with D perhaps TRBD1 (6 bases). Trimming took off 1 base at V and 8 bases at J, with 11 bases between the two ends. Looked up from germline, CDR1 is SNHLY and CDR2 is FYNNEI. This CDR3 contains 13 residues. The chain's CDR3 is CASSEETGREAFF. The DNA for the CDR3 is TGTGCCAGCAGTGAAGAAACAGGGAGAGAAGCTTTCTTT.

The J gene is TRBJ2-1, the V gene TRBV10-1; 12 bases line up with TRBD2. The CDR3 is 16 residues long. J was trimmed by 5 bases and V by 2 bases; bases with no gene match: 4. Per germline, CDR1 WNHNN and CDR2 SYGVQD (reference sequence). The CDR3 loop is CASSEPGLAGNNEQFF. CDR3 DNA sequence: TGCGCCAGCAGTGAGCCGGGACTAGCGGGCAACAATGAGCAGTTCTTC.

This chain uses TRBV27 with TRBJ2-7, with D perhaps TRBD2 (5 bases). CDR1 is MNHEY and CDR2 is SMNVEV in the germline V gene (reference sequence). V was shortened by 5 bases and J by 2 bases, with 19 bases between the two germline ends. The CDR3 runs to 16 residues. The CDR3 coding sequence is TGTGCCAGCAGTCCCGGGGTCGTCTCCCGAGCCTACGAGCAGTACTTC. This sequence encodes CASSPGVVSRAYEQYF.

The V gene is TRBV5-1, the J gene TRBJ2-5, with a weak D call TRBD1 (5 bases). Germline CDR1 SGHRS, CDR2 YFSETQ. This CDR3 has 14 amino acids. Trimming took 5 bases from V and 2 from J, leaving 13 bases between them. CDR3 protein: CASSIQTVQETQYF. CDR3 in DNA: TGCGCCAGCAGTATACAGACAGTTCAAGAGACCCAGTACTTC.

This clone is a singleton in its sample. The chain carries TRBV7-9 and TRBJ2-2, with TRBD2 matching over 14 bases. The CDR3 is made up of 17 amino acids. From germline, CDR1 is SEHNR and CDR2 FQNEAQ (reference sequence). V was pared by 5 bases and J by 6 bases, with 8 bases of the junction left unmatched. The CDR3, as DNA: TGTGCCAGCAGCGGAAAGACGACTAGCGGGAGGGCCGGGGAGCTGTTTTTT. This codes for CASSGKTTSGRAGELFF.

This clone was observed once. V usage is TRBV7-2 and J usage is TRBJ2-2; 7 positions match TRBD1. This CDR3 contains 13 residues. V shed 8 bases, J shed 0 bases, and the junction held 0 bases outside the gene matches. Germline CDR1 and CDR2: SGHTA and FQGNSA. CDR3 residues: CASDRANTGELFF. CDR3 nucleotide sequence: TGTGCCAGCGACAGGGCGAACACCGGGGAGCTGTTTTTT. The whole variable domain, filled in from reference TRBV7-2 and TRBJ2-2, reads GAGVSQSPSNKVTEKGKDVELRCDPISGHTALYWYRQSLGQGLEFLIYFQGNSAPDKSGLPSDRFSAERTGGSVSTLTIQRTQQEDSAVYLCASDRANTGELFFGEGSRLTVL.

This clone appeared once. Other nucleotide sequences in the sample specify the same CDR3. This chain uses TRBV18 with TRBJ2-7; 8 bases are shared with TRBD2. The CDR3 is 13 residues long. The germline gives CDR1 KGHSH, CDR2 LQKENI. With 4 bases clipped from V and 3 bases from J, the junction kept 2 bases outside the gene matches. This CDR3 is CASSQGLDYEQYF. The CDR3 nucleotides are TGTGCCAGCTCACAGGGACTAGACTACGAGCAGTACTTC.

This clone has a single count. The chain recombines TRBV11-2 with TRBJ2-3, with 12 bases matching TRBD2. CDR1 SGHAT and CDR2 FQNNGV come from the germline V gene. CDR3 size: 17 residues. V was pared by 5 bases and J by 0 bases, with 6 bases of the junction left unmatched. For the CDR3, the DNA is TGTGCCAGCAGCCCCTGGACTAGCGGGGTTAGCACAGATACGCAGTATTTT. This translates into CASSPWTSGVSTDTQYF. Based on the CDR3 plus reference TRBV11-2 and TRBJ2-3, the full variable domain is EAGVAQSPRYKIIEKRQSVAFWCNPISGHATLYWYQQILGQGPKLLIQFQNNGVVDDSQLPKDRFSAERLKGVDSTLKIQPAKLEDSAVYLCASSPWTSGVSTDTQYFGPGTRLTVL.

The gene calls are TRBV7-2 and TRBJ1-1, with D possibly TRBD1 on 6 matching bases. V was clipped by 7 bases and J by 5 bases, with 11 bases between them. Germline V gene sequence: CDR1 SGHTA, CDR2 FQGNSA. The CDR3 loop spans 12 amino acids. DNA for the CDR3: TGTGCCAGCAAGTCAGGGGAGACTGAAGCTTTCTTT. Protein product: CASKSGETEAFF.

Concerning this clone itself: Different DNA sequences within this sample yield the same CDR3. J is TRBJ2-7 and V is TRBV6-1; D remains unclear. The CDR3 loop spans 11 amino acids. The V end lost 2 bases, the J end lost 4 bases, and 3 bases lay between the germline ends. CDR1 is MNHNS and CDR2 is SASEGT in the germline V gene. CDR3 coding DNA: TGTGCCAGCAGTGAAACTTACGAGCAGTACTTC. It specifies CASSETYEQYF.

This clone was seen once. The rearrangement links TRBV11-2 to TRBJ2-7, with D uncertain. Trimming pared 0 bases from V and 2 bases from J, leaving 11 bases between. The CDR3 sequence is 15 residues long. CDR1 is SGHAT, CDR2 FQNNGV, per germline. The chain's CDR3 is CASSLERFLPYEQYF. The CDR3 region has the DNA TGTGCCAGCAGCTTAGAAAGGTTCCTTCCCTACGAGCAGTACTTC. The whole variable domain, filled in from reference TRBV11-2 and TRBJ2-7, reads EAGVAQSPRYKIIEKRQSVAFWCNPISGHATLYWYQQILGQGPKLLIQFQNNGVVDDSQLPKDRFSAERLKGVDSTLKIQPAKLEDSAVYLCASSLERFLPYEQYFGPGTRLTVT.

The V gene is TRBV10-1, the J gene TRBJ2-5; D perhaps matches TRBD1 (5 bases). The V and J ends lost 1 base and 6 bases respectively, with 9 bases between them. There are 13 residues in the CDR3. The germline CDR1 and CDR2 sequences are WNHNN and SYGVQD (reference sequence). The CDR3 sequence is CASSEFRAQTQYF. CDR3 sequence (DNA): TGCGCCAGCAGTGAGTTCAGGGCGCAGACCCAGTACTTC.

The V call is TRBV10-1, the J call TRBJ2-7; D tentatively fits TRBD1 or TRBD2 (6 bases each). Between the trimmed V and J ends, which lost 3 bases and 5 bases, there was a span of 14 bases. The CDR3 contains 14 residues. Germline CDR1 reads WNHNN; CDR2 reads SYGVQD (reference sequence). The CDR3 nucleotides are TGCGCCAGCAGTGACGGAGGGGCAGGGGACGAGCAGTACTTC. Encoded protein: CASSDGGAGDEQYF.

In DNA form, the CDR3 reads TGTGCCAGCAGCTCGACCCCGGGACAGGGGGTCGAGCAGTACTTC. Amino acid sequence: CASSSTPGQGVEQYF. V usage is TRBV11-2 and J usage is TRBJ2-7; 11 bases fit TRBD1. J lost 6 bases, V lost 4 bases, and 8 bases had no gene match. Germline lookup yields CDR1 SGHAT and CDR2 FQNNGV. This CDR3 is built from 15 residues.

J is TRBJ1-4 and V is TRBV2, with 8 bases lining up with TRBD1. The ends lost 8 bases at V and 7 bases at J; junction bases unmatched: 6. Germline V lookup: CDR1 SNHLY, CDR2 FYNNEI. This CDR3 has 13 residues. As DNA, the CDR3 is TGTGCCAGCCACTGGGACAGGACTGAAAAACTGTTTTTT. This codes for CASHWDRTEKLFF.

The CDR3 nucleotides read TGTGCCAGCAGTGAAGAGATGACAGGGGACTATGGCTACACCTTC. Amino acid sequence: CASSEEMTGDYGYTF. J is TRBJ1-2 and V is TRBV2, with 8 positions matching TRBD1. The germline V gene has CDR1 SNHLY and CDR2 FYNNEI. This CDR3 region has 15 residues. The V gene end was trimmed by 1 base and the J gene end by 3 bases; junction bases not matched to a gene: 4. Full variable domain (remainder filled in from reference TRBV2 and TRBJ1-2): EPEVTQTPSHQVTQMGQEVILRCVPISNHLYFYWYRQILGQKVEFLVSFYNNEISEKSEIFDDQFSVERPDGSNFTLKIRSTKLEDSAMYFCASSEEMTGDYGYTFGSGTRLTVV.

CDR3 in DNA: TGTGCCAGCAGCGTAGACGGGACCAACACCGGGGAGCTGTTTTTT. Its protein is CASSVDGTNTGELFF. This sequence joins TRBV9 and TRBJ2-2, with D perhaps being TRBD1 or TRBD2 (5 bases each). Germline V gives CDR1 SGDLS, CDR2 YYNGEE. CDR3 length: 15 amino acids. V lost 0 bases, J lost 2 bases, and 8 bases lay in between.